A selection of T cell receptor beta chains follows, all from one sample in a study of T cells in Graves' hyperthyroidism and ophthalmopathy. TCRdb reprocessed the multiplex PCR reads via MiXCR and lists one record per CDR3 protein. Of approximately 300,000 distinct CDR3 sequences in the sample, around 15% were seen once. Sequencing was done on a sample of blood. The receptors originated from a woman aged 60-70 years with Graves' ophthalmopathy. Both conserved end residues are part of each CDR3. The D gene is left open where the match is weak.

j_gene | len | d_gene | v_gene | CDR3aa
TRBJ2-7 | 13 | NA | TRBV10-3 | CAISGTVSYEQYF
TRBJ1-5 | 16 | NA | TRBV6-1 | CASRKGGTGSNQPQHF
TRBJ2-5 | 16 | TRBD1 | TRBV4-3 | CASSQEGQGGPETQYF
TRBJ2-3 | 15 | NA | TRBV7-2 | CASSPRGGGRGTQYF
TRBJ1-1 | 12 | NA | TRBV19 | CASSQRGLGAFF
TRBJ1-1 | 12 | NA | TRBV5-6 | CASSLEWTEAFF
TRBJ2-7 | 14 | NA | TRBV5-6 | CASGRTPSSYEQYF
TRBJ1-5 | 16 | TRBD1 | TRBV29-1 | CSVEDSGTGADQPQHF
TRBJ2-2 | 15 | TRBD1 | TRBV2 | CASAGTGRNTGELFF
TRBJ1-1 | 15 | TRBD1 | TRBV6-1 | CASSEQQGWGTEAFF
TRBJ2-1 | 12 | TRBD2 | TRBV20-1 | CSLAGYHNEQFF
TRBJ1-3 | 16 | NA | TRBV5-6 | CASSLEYSLSGNTIYF
TRBJ1-2 | 12 | NA | TRBV3-1 | CASSQVGYGYTF
TRBJ2-7 | 16 | TRBD2 | TRBV18 | CASSPLPGLAAYEQYF
TRBJ1-2 | 14 | TRBD1 | TRBV5-1 | CASSLFAGGGGYTF
TRBJ1-4 | 15 | TRBD1 | TRBV28 | CASSLLGTGREKLFF
TRBJ1-6 | 16 | NA | TRBV11-2 | CASSLEPTSVNSPLHF
TRBJ2-7 | 12 | NA | TRBV12-3/TRBV12-4 | CASRRGVGEQYF
TRBJ2-1 | 15 | NA | TRBV4-2 | CASSQVFNSYNEQFF
TRBJ2-1 | 12 | NA | TRBV6-2/TRBV6-3 | CASSRRTNEQFF
TRBJ2-6 | 15 | NA | TRBV11-2 | CASSLRGTGANVLTF
TRBJ2-6 | 16 | NA | TRBV5-4 | CASSFFAQTGANVLTF
TRBJ2-7 | 12 | NA | TRBV7-9 | CASSSMTGVQYF
TRBJ2-7 | 16 | TRBD1 | TRBV5-1 | CASSLALTGLIDEQYF
TRBJ2-1 | 12 | TRBD1 | TRBV28 | CASSSTGYEQFF
TRBJ2-3 | 16 | NA | TRBV11-2 | CASSLVVGGLTDTQYF
TRBJ1-1 | 15 | NA | TRBV2 | CASSELGGVGTEAFF
TRBJ2-7 | 14 | NA | TRBV20-1 | CSANFHGQVREQYF
TRBJ2-7 | 14 | TRBD1 | TRBV20-1 | CSAQHRDSFYEQYF
TRBJ1-2 | 14 | NA | TRBV20-1 | CSARDRDGFYGYTF
TRBJ1-1 | 14 | TRBD1 | TRBV2 | CASRAPGQGTEAFF
TRBJ2-5 | 15 | TRBD2 | TRBV20-1 | CSAQGLAGAEETQYF
TRBJ2-1 | 13 | NA | TRBV11-3 | CASSLGAPNEQFF
TRBJ1-6 | 15 | NA | TRBV7-2 | CASSFTAGENSPLHF
TRBJ2-7 | 14 | TRBD1 | TRBV28 | CASVGDRRRAEQYF
TRBJ2-7 | 15 | NA | TRBV14 | CASSHLDRLSYEQYF
TRBJ1-1 | 12 | NA | TRBV20-1 | CSAQRTNTEAFF
TRBJ2-1 | 16 | TRBD1 | TRBV9 | CASSVVGGQGYNEQFF
TRBJ2-7 | 15 | NA | TRBV5-1 | CASSWAGHMFYEQYF
TRBJ2-3 | 18 | TRBD2 | TRBV28 | CASSLITFSGGGADTQYF
TRBJ1-4 | 14 | NA | TRBV5-4 | CASSTRDSNEKLFF
TRBJ1-1 | 11 | NA | TRBV15 | CATSRDRKAFF
TRBJ2-7 | 16 | NA | TRBV20-1 | CSARDRRSRSSYEQYF
TRBJ1-4 | 17 | NA | TRBV4-2 | CASSQGDADTTNEKLFF
TRBJ1-1 | 13 | NA | TRBV24-1 | CATRWGGNTEAFF